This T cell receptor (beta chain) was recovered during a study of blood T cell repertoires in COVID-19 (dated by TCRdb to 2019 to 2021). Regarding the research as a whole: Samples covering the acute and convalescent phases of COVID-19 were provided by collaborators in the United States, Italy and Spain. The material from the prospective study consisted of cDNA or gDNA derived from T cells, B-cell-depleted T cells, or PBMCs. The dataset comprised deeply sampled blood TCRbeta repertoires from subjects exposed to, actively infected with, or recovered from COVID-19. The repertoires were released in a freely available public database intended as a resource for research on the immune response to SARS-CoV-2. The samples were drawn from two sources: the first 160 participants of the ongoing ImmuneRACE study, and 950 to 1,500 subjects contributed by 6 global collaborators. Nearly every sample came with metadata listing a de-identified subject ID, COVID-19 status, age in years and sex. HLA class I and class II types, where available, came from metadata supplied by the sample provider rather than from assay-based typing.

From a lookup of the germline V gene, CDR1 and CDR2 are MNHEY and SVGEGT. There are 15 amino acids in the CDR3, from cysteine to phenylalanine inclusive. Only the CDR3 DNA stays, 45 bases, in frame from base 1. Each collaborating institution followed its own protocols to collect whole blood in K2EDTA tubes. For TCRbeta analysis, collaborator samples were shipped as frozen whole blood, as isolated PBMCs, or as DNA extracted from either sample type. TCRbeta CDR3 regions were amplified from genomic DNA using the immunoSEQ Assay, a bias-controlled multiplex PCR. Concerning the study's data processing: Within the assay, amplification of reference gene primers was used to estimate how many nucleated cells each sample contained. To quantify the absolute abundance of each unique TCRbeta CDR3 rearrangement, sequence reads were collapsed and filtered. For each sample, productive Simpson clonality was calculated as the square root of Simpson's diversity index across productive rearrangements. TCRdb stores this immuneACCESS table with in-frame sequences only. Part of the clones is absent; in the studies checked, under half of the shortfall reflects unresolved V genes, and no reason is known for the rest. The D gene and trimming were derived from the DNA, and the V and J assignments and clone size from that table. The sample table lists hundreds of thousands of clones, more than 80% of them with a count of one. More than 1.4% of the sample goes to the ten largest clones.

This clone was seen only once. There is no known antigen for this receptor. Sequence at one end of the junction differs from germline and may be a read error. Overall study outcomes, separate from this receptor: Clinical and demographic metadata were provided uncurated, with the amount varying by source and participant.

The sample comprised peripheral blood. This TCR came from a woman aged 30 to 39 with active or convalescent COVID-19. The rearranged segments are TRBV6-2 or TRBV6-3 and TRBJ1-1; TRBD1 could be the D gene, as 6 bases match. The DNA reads TGTGCCAGCAGTTACTGGGACACGGTGAAAACTGAAGCTTTCTTT. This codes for CASSYWDTVKTEAFF.